What follows are 23 T cell receptor beta chains derived from one specimen sequenced in a study of a mutant IDH1 vaccine in newly diagnosed glioma (dated by TCRdb to the early 2020s). Antigens for these TCRs are unknown. Libraries came from the immunoSEQ multiplex PCR assay. This is the immuneACCESS table as TCRdb keeps it, with only in-frame sequences that have V and J called. A part of the clones is gone; compared with another copy, unresolved V genes explain less than half, and the rest is unexplained. The sample profile shows 120,000 or so clones; about 82% of them were found once. Of the sample, about 5.5% is held by the ten largest clones. What this sample's time point label stands for: week 11, during vaccination. Each vaccine dose was 300 ug of a 20-mer mutant IDH1 peptide in Montanide, given subcutaneously with topical imiquimod. Sample: PBMCs, taken from a glioma patient whose treatment included an IDH1 peptide vaccine. These receptors all come from a man in his forties with glioma.

This chain connects TRBV7-6 to TRBJ2-7; the D gene is possibly TRBD2 (6 bases). The CDR3 contains 14 residues. CDR1 and CDR2 (germline): SGHVS, FNYEAQ. V lost 1 base, J lost 3 bases, and 10 bases lay in between. CDR3 sequence (DNA): TGTGCCAGCAGCTTAGAGGGTAGCGGCTACGAGCAGTACTTC. Its protein product is CASSLEGSGYEQYF.

The chain combines TRBV6-6 with TRBJ1-2; D gene uncertain. Trimming took 6 bases from V and 3 from J, leaving 11 bases between them. There are 13 residues in the CDR3. Germline values: CDR1 MNHNY, CDR2 SVGAGI (reference sequence). The CDR3 bases are TGTGCCAGCAGCGGCGGGAGAGACTATGGCTACACCTTC. Its translation is CASSGGRDYGYTF.

J is TRBJ1-1 and V is TRBV7-9; possibly TRBD1 for D (5 bases). V was cut by 1 base and J by 5 bases, with 11 bases left in between. CDR3 length: 14 residues. Germline loops: CDR1 SEHNR, CDR2 FQNEAQ (reference sequence). CDR3 protein: CASSLGGLGTEAFF. Here the CDR3 DNA reads TGTGCCAGCAGCTTAGGGGGCTTGGGGACTGAAGCTTTCTTT.

This chain uses TRBV18 with TRBJ1-2, with D unclear. The CDR3 has 13 amino acids. Trimming took 2 bases from V and 8 from J, leaving 12 bases between them. Per the germline V gene, CDR1 is KGHSH and CDR2 is LQKENI. DNA for the CDR3: TGTGCCAGCTCACCAGACCGTATGGGGGGCTACACCTTC. Amino acid sequence: CASSPDRMGGYTF.

The chain links TRBV4-2 to TRBJ2-1, with 9 positions matching TRBD2. The CDR3 is 18 residues long. CDR1 and CDR2 from the germline V gene are LGHNA and YNFKEQ. The V segment lost 0 bases and the J segment 2 bases; nucleotides outside the gene matches: 8. The CDR3 sequence is CASSQDRAGGEAYNEQFF. The CDR3 nucleotides are TGTGCCAGCAGCCAAGATAGAGCGGGAGGAGAGGCCTACAATGAGCAGTTCTTC.

J is TRBJ2-7 and V is TRBV5-1; the D call may be TRBD1 or TRBD2 (5 bases each). Trimming pared 0 bases from V and 6 bases from J, leaving 7 bases between. Per the germline V gene, CDR1 is SGHRS and CDR2 is YFSETQ. CDR3 size: 12 residues. Here the CDR3 DNA reads TGCGCCAGCAGCTTGGTTGGGGGCGAGCAGTACTTC. Its translation is CASSLVGGEQYF.

The chain uses TRBV5-1 and TRBJ2-7; D remains unclear. There are 11 residues in the CDR3. The germline V gene encodes CDR1 SGHRS and CDR2 YFSETQ. The V end was cut by 4 bases, the J end by 12 bases, with 14 bases between. CDR3: CASSDDRSRYF. The CDR3 region has the DNA TGCGCCAGCAGCGACGACCGGAGTAGGTACTTC.

The chain carries TRBV30 and TRBJ1-1; TRBD1 might be the D (6 bases). The CDR3 runs to 10 residues. Trimming left V 5 bases short and J 10 bases short, with 11 bases between. CDR1 and CDR2 from the germline V gene are GTSNPN and SVGIG (reference sequence). The CDR3 loop is CAWQGSGAFF. In nucleotides, the CDR3 is TGTGCCTGGCAGGGGTCGGGAGCTTTCTTT. The variable domain in full, completed from reference TRBV30 and TRBJ1-1, reads SQTIHQWPATLVQPVGSPLSLECTVEGTSNPNLYWYRQAAGRGLQLLFYSVGIGQISSEVPQNLSASRPQDRQFILSSKKLLLSDSGFYLCAWQGSGAFFGQGTRLTVV.

The chain combines TRBV28 with TRBJ2-7; TRBD2 matches 7 bases. The CDR3 spans 16 residues. The germline gives CDR1 MDHEN, CDR2 SYDVKM. After removal of 1 base from V and 3 bases from J, the junction contained 9 bases not matched to a gene. The chain's CDR3 is CASSLSSIGGYYEQYF. For the CDR3, the DNA is TGTGCCAGCAGTTTATCTTCTATCGGGGGGTACTACGAGCAGTACTTC.

This chain links TRBV7-9 with TRBJ2-2; TRBD2 agrees at 11 bases. The CDR3 is 18 residues long. Germline assignment: CDR1 SEHNR and CDR2 FQNEAQ (reference sequence). V dropped 2 bases and J dropped 6; count of bases not matched to a gene: 11. The CDR3 sequence is CASSLLASGGRRAGELFF. In nucleotides, the CDR3 is TGTGCCAGCAGCTTATTGGCTAGCGGGGGGCGAAGAGCCGGGGAGCTGTTTTTT.

This clone appeared a single time. One end of the junction does not line up with germline, which may come from a read error. The chain recombines TRBV5-6 with TRBJ1-2, with D possibly TRBD1 on 5 matching bases. CDR1 SGHDT and CDR2 YYEEEE come from the germline V gene. This CDR3 is 15 amino acids long. The CDR3 here is CASSMGDGKNYGYAF. In DNA form, the CDR3 reads TGTGCCAGCAGCATGGGGGACGGGAAAAACTATGGCTACGCCTTC.

The gene calls are TRBV28 and TRBJ1-5, with D possibly being TRBD1 (5 bases). Germline CDR1 reads MDHEN; CDR2 reads SYDVKM. Trimming removed 2 bases at V and 6 bases at J, with 11 bases between. The CDR3 spans 14 residues. CDR3 in DNA: TGTGCCAGCAGTTTAGCGGGGGTTGGTCAGCCCCAGCATTTT. Amino acid sequence: CASSLAGVGQPQHF.

The chain combines TRBV6-1 with TRBJ2-2; D assignment may be TRBD1 or TRBD2 (5 bases each). Per the germline V gene, CDR1 is MNHNS and CDR2 is SASEGT. Deletions cut 6 bases from V and 3 bases from J, with 11 bases between. There are 14 residues in the CDR3. Written as DNA, the CDR3 is TGTGCCAGCAGGAGGGACCCCCACACCGGGGAGCTGTTTTTT. Its protein product is CASRRDPHTGELFF.

The CDR3, as DNA: TGTGCCAGCAGCTTAGAGGCAGGCCATTATAATTCACCCCTCCACTTT. Translating gives CASSLEAGHYNSPLHF. V gene TRBV7-9 combines with J gene TRBJ1-6; no clear D gene. This CDR3 is 16 amino acids long. CDR1 and CDR2 (germline): SEHNR, FQNEAQ (reference sequence). V was shortened by 1 base and J by 4 bases, with 11 bases between the two germline ends.

The J gene is TRBJ2-5, the V gene TRBV10-3; unclear D gene. The length of the CDR3 is 12 residues. CDR1 and CDR2 (germline): ENHRY, SYGVKD. Between the trimmed V and J ends, which lost 3 bases and 5 bases, there was a span of 7 bases. This chain's CDR3 is CAISDQEETQYF. As DNA, the CDR3 is TGTGCCATCAGTGACCAGGAGGAGACCCAGTACTTC.

This clone was detected only a few times. This chain links TRBV5-1 with TRBJ1-2; D ambiguous. V was trimmed by 0 bases and J by 7 bases, leaving 10 bases between them. Germline CDR1 reads SGHRS; CDR2 reads YFSETQ. The CDR3 has 13 residues. This CDR3 reads CASSLEWGGGYTF. DNA for the CDR3: TGCGCCAGCAGCTTGGAGTGGGGAGGTGGCTACACCTTC. Together with reference TRBV5-1 and TRBJ1-2, the CDR3 gives the full variable domain: KAGVTQTPRYLIKTRGQQVTLSCSPISGHRSVSWYQQTPGQGLQFLFEYFSETQRNKGNFPGRFSGRQFSNSRSEMNVSTLELGDSALYLCASSLEWGGGYTFGSGTRLTVV.

The V call is TRBV5-1, the J call TRBJ2-3, with unresolved D. This CDR3 spans 14 amino acids. Trimming left V 0 bases short and J 0 bases short, with 5 bases between. CDR1 SGHRS and CDR2 YFSETQ come from the germline V gene. In nucleotides, the CDR3 is TGCGCCAGCAGCTTGGCAACTAGCACAGATACGCAGTATTTT. It specifies CASSLATSTDTQYF.

This rearrangement joins TRBV7-8 to TRBJ2-1; the D call may be TRBD1 or TRBD2 (7 bases each). V gave up 5 bases and J gave up 8 bases, with 16 bases separating them. Germline values: CDR1 SGHVS, CDR2 FQNEAQ. The CDR3 covers 14 residues. Written as DNA, the CDR3 is TGTGCCAGCAGCACCCACCAGGGGGGGGATGAGCAGTTCTTC. Encoded protein: CASSTHQGGDEQFF.

The rearrangement joins TRBV7-9 to TRBJ2-7; 9 bases are a match to TRBD2. V lost 1 base, J lost 7 bases, and 11 bases stayed unmatched. This CDR3 is 16 amino acids long. Germline loops: CDR1 SEHNR, CDR2 FQNEAQ (reference sequence). CDR3 nucleotides: TGTGCCAGCAGCTTAGACTTGGGCGGGAGGGCTTCAGAGCAGTACTTC. It specifies CASSLDLGGRASEQYF. Drawing the rest from reference TRBV7-9 and TRBJ2-7, the complete variable domain is DTGVSQNPRHKITKRGQNVTFRCDPISEHNRLYWYRQTLGQGPEFLTYFQNEAQLEKSRLLSDRFSAERPKGSFSTLEIQRTEQGDSAMYLCASSLDLGGRASEQYFGPGTRLTVT.

The V gene is TRBV28, the J gene TRBJ1-2; the D is unclear. The germline V and J ends were trimmed by 4 bases and 8 bases, with 11 bases remaining between them. CDR1 MDHEN and CDR2 SYDVKM come from the germline V gene. The CDR3 is 12 residues long. This CDR3 is CASSSAGLGYTF. The CDR3 DNA reads as TGTGCCAGCAGTTCCGCCGGCCTGGGCTACACCTTC.

This clone was found a few times. The chain joins TRBV15 to TRBJ1-2; D gene unclear. V was pared by 1 base and J by 8 bases, with 8 bases between. From germline, CDR1 is LNHNV and CDR2 YYDKDF (reference sequence). The CDR3 is 12 residues long. CDR3 in amino acids: CATSRGGGGYTF. DNA of the CDR3: TGTGCCACCAGCAGAGGTGGCGGAGGCTACACCTTC.

The table lists this clone with a few counts. The V gene is TRBV10-1, the J gene TRBJ1-1; D uncertain. The germline V gene has CDR1 WNHNN and CDR2 SYGVQD (reference sequence). The CDR3 length is 12 residues. V dropped 6 bases and J dropped 1 base, with 6 bases sitting between them. The CDR3 DNA sequence: TGCGCCAGCAGGGGGAGGAACACTGAAGCTTTCTTT. The encoded protein is CASRGRNTEAFF.

The chain joins TRBV7-2 to TRBJ2-7; the match to TRBD1 covers 9 bases. CDR3 length: 15 amino acids. V lost 5 bases, J lost 3 bases, and 8 bases stayed unmatched. Germline V gene sequence: CDR1 SGHTA, CDR2 FQGNSA. The CDR3 loop is CASSPLTGGLYEQYF. The CDR3 nucleotides read TGTGCCAGCAGCCCACTGACAGGGGGTCTCTACGAGCAGTACTTC.